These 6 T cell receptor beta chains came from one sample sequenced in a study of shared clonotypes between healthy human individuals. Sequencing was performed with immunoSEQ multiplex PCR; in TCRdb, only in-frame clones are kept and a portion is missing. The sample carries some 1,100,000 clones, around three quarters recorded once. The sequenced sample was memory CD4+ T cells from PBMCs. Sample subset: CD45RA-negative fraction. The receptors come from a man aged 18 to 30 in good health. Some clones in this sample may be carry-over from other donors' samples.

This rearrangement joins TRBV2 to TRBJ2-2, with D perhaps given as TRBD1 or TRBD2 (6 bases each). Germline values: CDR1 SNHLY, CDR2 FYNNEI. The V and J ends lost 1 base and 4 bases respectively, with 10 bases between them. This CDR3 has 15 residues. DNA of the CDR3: TGTGCCAGCAGTGAAGTGGGGGGCGGCACCGGGGAGCTGTTTTTT. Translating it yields CASSEVGGGTGELFF.

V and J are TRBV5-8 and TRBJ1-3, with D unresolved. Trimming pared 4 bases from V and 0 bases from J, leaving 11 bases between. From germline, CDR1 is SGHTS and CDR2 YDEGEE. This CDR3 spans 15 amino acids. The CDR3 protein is CASSLDARSGNTIYF. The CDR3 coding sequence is TGTGCCAGCAGCCTGGACGCCCGCTCTGGAAACACCATATATTTT.

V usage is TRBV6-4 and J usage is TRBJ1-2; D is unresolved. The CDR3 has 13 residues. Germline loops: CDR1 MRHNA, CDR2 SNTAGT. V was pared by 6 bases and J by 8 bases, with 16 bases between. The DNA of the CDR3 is TGTGCCAGCAGGCAAGGCCTGACGGCGGGCTACACCTTC. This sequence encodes CASRQGLTAGYTF.

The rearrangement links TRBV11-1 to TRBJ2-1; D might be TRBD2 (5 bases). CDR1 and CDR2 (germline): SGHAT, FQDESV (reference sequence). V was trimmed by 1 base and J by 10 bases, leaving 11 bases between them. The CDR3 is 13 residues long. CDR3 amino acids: CASSLGGDWEQFF. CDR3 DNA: TGTGCCAGCAGCTTAGGGGGAGATTGGGAGCAGTTCTTC.

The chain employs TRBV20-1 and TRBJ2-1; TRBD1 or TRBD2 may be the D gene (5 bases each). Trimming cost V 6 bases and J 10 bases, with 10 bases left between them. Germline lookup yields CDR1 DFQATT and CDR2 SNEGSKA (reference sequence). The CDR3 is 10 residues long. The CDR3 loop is CSAGDQEQFF. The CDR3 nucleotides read TGCAGTGCGGGGGACCAGGAGCAGTTCTTC.

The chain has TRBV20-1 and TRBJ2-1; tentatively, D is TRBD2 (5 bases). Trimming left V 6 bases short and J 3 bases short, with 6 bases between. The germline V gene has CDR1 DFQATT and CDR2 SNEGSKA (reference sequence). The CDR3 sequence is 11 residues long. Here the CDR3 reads CSAGNYNEQFF. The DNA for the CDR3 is TGCAGTGCCGGGAACTACAATGAGCAGTTCTTC.